These T cell receptor beta chains were read from a single sample in a study of blood T cell repertoires in COVID-19. Data came from immunoSEQ multiplex PCR; TCRdb stores just in-frame clones and leaves some out. The sample includes under 250,000 clones, about four fifths seen only once; the top ten take about 3.8%. Sequenced input: PBMCs or T cells enriched from blood (not recorded which). These receptor sequences come from a woman aged 40 to 55 who had been exposed to COVID-19. Both conserved end residues are part of each CDR3. The D gene is left open where the match is weak. Part of the rows lack a size; the others show once, few, many or a class for expanded clones.

TRBJ2-7 NA TRBV30 TRBD2 13 CAWRGGTSYEQYF TGTGCCTGGAGGGGGGGGACCTCCTACGAGCAGTACTTC
TRBJ2-7 few TRBV12-3/TRBV12-4 TRBD1 13 CASRTRGSYEQYF TGTGCCAGCAGGACCAGGGGGTCCTACGAGCAGTACTTC
TRBJ2-1 NA TRBV6-5 NA 13 CASSKDMPNEQFF TGTGCCAGCAGTAAGGACATGCCCAATGAGCAGTTCTTC
TRBJ2-1 NA TRBV15 NA 17 CATSRDGLSNLYNEQFF TGTGCCACCAGCAGGGATGGACTATCCAACCTCTACAATGAGCAGTTCTTC
TRBJ1-2 NA TRBV5-1 NA 13 CASSSTGNYGYTF TGCGCCAGCAGCTCGACGGGTAACTATGGCTACACCTTC
TRBJ1-4 few TRBV30 NA 12 CAWRGAGEKLFF TGTGCCTGGAGGGGAGCTGGGGAAAAACTGTTTTTT
TRBJ1-1 NA TRBV9 NA 13 CASSAHSNTEAFF TGTGCCAGCAGCGCCCACAGTAACACTGAAGCTTTCTTT
TRBJ2-5 NA TRBV19 NA 14 CASSIWGFQETQYF TGTGCCAGTAGTATATGGGGCTTTCAGGAGACCCAGTACTTC
TRBJ1-2 NA TRBV4-3 NA 15 CASSQLEQMNYGYTF TGCGCCAGCAGCCAACTCGAACAGATGAATTATGGCTACACCTTC
TRBJ1-2 NA TRBV7-2 NA 17 CASSSGPGQRTNYGYTF TGTGCCAGCAGCTCAGGGCCAGGACAGAGAACTAACTATGGCTACACCTTC
TRBJ1-6 NA TRBV9 NA 15 CASSYRQARDSPLHF TGTGCCAGCAGCTACCGACAGGCCCGCGATTCACCCCTCCACTTT
TRBJ2-5 NA TRBV9 TRBD1 13 CASSVTGFETQYF TGTGCCAGCAGCGTGACAGGGTTTGAGACCCAGTACTTC
TRBJ1-4 NA TRBV28 NA 15 CASVGGWATNEKLFF TGTGCCAGCGTGGGAGGGTGGGCCACTAATGAAAAACTGTTTTTT
TRBJ1-4 few TRBV2 NA 15 CASTASGGSVEKLFF TGTGCCAGCACCGCCTCCGGGGGATCCGTGGAAAAACTGTTTTTT
TRBJ1-6 few TRBV7-2 NA 13 CASSLAEGGYLHF TGTGCCAGCAGCTTAGCGGAAGGAGGTTACCTCCACTTT
TRBJ2-2 NA TRBV7-2 NA 16 CASSLQPGQNTGELFF TGTGCCAGCAGCTTACAACCTGGACAGAACACCGGGGAGCTGTTTTTT
TRBJ1-1 NA TRBV3-1/TRBV3-2 NA 15 CASSQGATPNTEAFF TGTGCCAGCAGCCAAGGAGCGACTCCTAACACTGAAGCTTTCTTT
TRBJ2-3 NA TRBV28 TRBD1 14 CASSLSNTGGAQYF TGTGCCAGCAGTTTATCCAACACAGGGGGCGCGCAGTATTTT
TRBJ2-2 NA TRBV2 NA 15 CASSEQGGNTGELFF TGTGCCAGCAGTGAGCAGGGGGGGAACACCGGGGAGCTGTTTTTT
TRBJ2-7 NA TRBV4-1 NA 13 CASSQDGHDEQYF TGCGCCAGCAGCCAGGACGGACACGACGAGCAGTACTTC
TRBJ2-1 NA TRBV9 TRBD2 17 CASSVKTSGGIYNEQFF TGTGCCAGCAGCGTAAAGACTAGCGGGGGGATATACAATGAGCAGTTCTTC
TRBJ2-2 NA TRBV19 TRBD1 14 CASSPRQGAGELFF TGTGCCAGTAGTCCCCGACAGGGGGCCGGGGAGCTGTTTTTT
TRBJ2-2 NA TRBV11-3 TRBD1 14 CASSFGDRVGELFF TGTGCCAGCAGCTTCGGGGACAGGGTCGGGGAGCTGTTTTTT
TRBJ2-7 NA TRBV7-9 NA 14 CASSLDDRLYEQYF TGTGCCAGCAGCTTAGACGACAGATTATACGAGCAGTACTTC
TRBJ1-2 NA TRBV7-6 TRBD1 15 CASSLVPGGEYGYTF TGTGCCAGCAGCCTGGTACCAGGGGGCGAATATGGCTACACCTTC
TRBJ1-2 few TRBV4-3 NA 13 CASSQDGAYGYTF TGCGCCAGCAGCCAAGATGGGGCCTATGGCTACACCTTC
TRBJ1-1 NA TRBV5-1 NA 14 CASSLIETGAEAFF TGCGCCAGCAGCTTGATCGAGACCGGGGCTGAAGCTTTCTTT
TRBJ1-1 NA TRBV7-2 NA 14 CASSLDPGVTEAFF TGTGCCAGCAGCTTAGATCCGGGAGTTACTGAAGCTTTCTTT
TRBJ2-2 NA TRBV7-2 NA 15 CASSLSRVVTGELFF TGTGCCAGCAGCTTATCCAGGGTAGTCACCGGGGAGCTGTTTTTT
TRBJ2-7 NA TRBV6-5 NA 14 CASRAPGRGYEQYF TGTGCCAGCAGAGCGCCAGGTCGAGGGTACGAGCAGTACTTC
TRBJ1-1 NA TRBV28 NA 15 CASSRPGFMNTEAFF TGTGCCAGCAGTAGACCGGGGTTCATGAACACTGAAGCTTTCTTT
TRBJ2-5 NA TRBV5-1 NA 13 CASSVQVQETQYF TGCGCCAGCAGCGTCCAGGTTCAAGAGACCCAGTACTTC
TRBJ2-5 NA TRBV10-3 TRBD1 14 CAIRPTGGQETQYF TGTGCCATCAGGCCTACAGGGGGGCAAGAGACCCAGTACTTC
TRBJ1-2 NA TRBV19 NA 13 CASSWEYRGSYTF TGTGCCAGTAGTTGGGAGTACCGGGGAAGCTACACCTTC
TRBJ1-6 few TRBV6-6 NA 16 CASSYPQDVHKSPLHF TGTGCCAGCAGTTACCCACAGGACGTTCACAAATCACCCCTCCACTTT
TRBJ2-3 NA TRBV23-1 NA 19 CASSQSSRLCRSFRDTQYF TGCGCCAGCAGTCAATCGAGCAGGTTGTGTAGATCCTTTAGAGATACGCAGTATTTT
TRBJ2-3 NA TRBV19 TRBD1 14 CASSPGQGWDTQYF TGTGCCAGTAGCCCGGGACAGGGCTGGGATACGCAGTATTTT